Included here is one TCR beta chain sequence, with context. Its antigen is unidentified. Documented treatment: 10-day PBMC culture with coronavirus spike peptide pools or control peptides (ViraFEST assay). Sequencing of DNA taken from cultured CD4+ T cells relied on the Oncomine TCR Beta short-read assay. TCRdb independently ran MiXCR on the PCR reads; one entry per CDR3 protein. The sample contains about 20,000 distinct CDR3 sequences, roughly 50% of which appear only once. This sample was included in a study of vaccination and CD4 T cells after COVID-19. Study details: Investigators stimulated cells with overlapping spike peptides drawn from SARS-CoV-2, HCoV-NL63, HCoV-OC43 and HCoV-229E.

Trimming shortened V by 7 bases and J by 5 bases, and 9 bases separated the two germline ends. In germline, CDR1 is SNHLY, CDR2 FYNNEI. This CDR3 comprises 13 residues. The specimen was CD4+ T cells from blood, cultured in vitro, collected before SARS-CoV-2 vaccination. The source of this sequence is a human donor who had recovered from COVID-19. The V gene is TRBV2, the J gene TRBJ1-6; D is undetermined. For the CDR3, the DNA is TGTGCCAGCACCCGCGAAAATAATTCACCCCTCCACTTT. Its protein product is CASTRENNSPLHF.